The 6 T cell receptor beta chains below come from one sample, sequenced in a study of T cells in Graves' hyperthyroidism and ophthalmopathy (dated by TCRdb to the late 2010s). Library construction relied on multiplex PCR. Sequencing took place on an Illumina HiSeq 2000. The TCR beta CDR3 regions were amplified from RNA transcripts. The first round of RT-PCR for the TCR CDR3 was performed with the HTBI primer set and the Qiagen OneStep RT-PCR kit. TCRdb applied fastp at Q25 and MiXCR to the public reads, then kept only in-frame beta chains. All rows with the same CDR3 protein become a single entry with the most common DNA and genes. For this sample the table gives hundreds of thousands of distinct CDR3 sequences, of which just under 45% were detected only once. The ten largest clones take up less than 9% of the sample. The sample taken for sequencing was peripheral blood or thyroid tissue (not recorded which). The receptors stem from an adult man with Graves' disease, either hyperthyroidism or ophthalmopathy (not recorded which).

In regard to this clonotype: One end of the junction is discordant with germline, which a read error may explain. The chain carries TRBV10-3 and TRBJ1-3; D ambiguous. The CDR3 covers 12 residues. CDR1 and CDR2 from the germline V gene are ENHRY and SYGVKD. This CDR3 reads CAIRDTGYTIYF. CDR3 nucleotide sequence: TGTGCCATCCGTGACACGGGGTACACCATATATTTT.

The V and J genes are TRBV2 and TRBJ1-2, with 10 bases matching TRBD1. This CDR3 has 17 amino acids. Germline assignment: CDR1 SNHLY and CDR2 FYNNEI. V lost 5 bases, J lost 3 bases, and 12 bases stayed unmatched. The CDR3 loop reads CASSFEDRGSTHYGYTF. Written as DNA, the CDR3 is TGTGCCAGCAGTTTCGAGGACAGGGGGTCTACCCACTATGGCTACACCTTC.

This clonotype was observed a few times. V usage is TRBV5-1 and J usage is TRBJ1-2; TRBD1 is a possible D gene (5 bases). The CDR3 consists of 14 residues. CDR1 and CDR2 from the germline V gene are SGHRS and YFSETQ. Trimming took off 3 bases at V and 3 bases at J, with 12 bases between the two ends. The CDR3 DNA reads TGCGCCAGCAGCTCGTCCGGGGGAGACTATGGCTACACCTTC. It translates to CASSSSGGDYGYTF. The entire variable domain, with the rest obtained from reference TRBV5-1 and TRBJ1-2, is as follows: KAGVTQTPRYLIKTRGQQVTLSCSPISGHRSVSWYQQTPGQGLQFLFEYFSETQRNKGNFPGRFSGRQFSNSRSEMNVSTLELGDSALYLCASSSSGGDYGYTFGSGTRLTVV.

This clonotype was detected only a few times. CDR3 loop: CASSPVAEVNYEQYF. In nucleotides, the CDR3 is TGCGCCAGCAGCCCCGTCGCGGAGGTCAACTACGAGCAGTACTTC. The chain links TRBV4-1 to TRBJ2-7; TRBD2 is a possible D gene (5 bases). Germline V gene data show CDR1 as MGHRA and CDR2 as YSYEKL. The CDR3 covers 15 residues. Deletions cut 4 bases from V and 3 bases from J, with 16 bases between.

The rearrangement uses TRBV29-1 and TRBJ1-3; D might be TRBD1 (5 bases). This CDR3 spans 13 amino acids. Germline V gives CDR1 SQVTM, CDR2 ANQGSEA. V was pared by 4 bases and J by 1 base, with 8 bases between. The CDR3 loop reads CSVAGFSGNTIYF. The CDR3 bases are TGCAGCGTTGCAGGGTTTTCTGGAAACACCATATATTTT.

This clonotype was picked up many times. The chain's CDR3 is CASSLGGTGDSPLHF. CDR3 in DNA: TGTGCCAGCAGCTTAGGGGGGACAGGGGATTCACCCCTCCACTTT. The chain recombines TRBV7-9 with TRBJ1-6; 10 bases fit TRBD1. The trim removed 1 base at V and 8 bases at J, leaving 2 bases unmatched. The CDR3 covers 15 residues. Germline lookup yields CDR1 SEHNR and CDR2 FQNEAQ (reference sequence).